This T cell receptor beta chain was documented in a study of T-cell reconstitution after alpha-beta-depleted transplantation in children. Study-wide results and limits: T-cell counts and diversity were attributed mostly to newly produced T cells one year after transplant.

Unique molecular identifiers were used in preparing the TCRbeta library. MiXCR was run by TCRdb on the PCR reads, yielding one entry per CDR3 protein. The table includes hundreds of thousands of distinct CDR3 sequences, 20% to 25% detected once. This clonotype was observed a handful of times. The target antigen is unknown. Material: PBMCs, mostly from graft donor cells, obtained 360 days after TCRalphabeta/CD19-depleted stem cell transplant. This receptor was taken from a boy in the first two years of life who had a stem cell transplant for acute myeloid leukemia, so the T cells may come from the graft donor.

The CDR3 bases are TGCGCCAGCAGTGGCCGACTAGCGGGGGGGGAGACCCAGTACTTC. Protein product: CASSGRLAGGETQYF. V usage is TRBV10-2 and J usage is TRBJ2-5; 14 bases align to TRBD2. Germline CDR1 WSHSY, CDR2 SAAADI. Trimming removed 4 bases from V and 5 bases from J; junction bases left unmatched: 3. The CDR3 has 15 residues.